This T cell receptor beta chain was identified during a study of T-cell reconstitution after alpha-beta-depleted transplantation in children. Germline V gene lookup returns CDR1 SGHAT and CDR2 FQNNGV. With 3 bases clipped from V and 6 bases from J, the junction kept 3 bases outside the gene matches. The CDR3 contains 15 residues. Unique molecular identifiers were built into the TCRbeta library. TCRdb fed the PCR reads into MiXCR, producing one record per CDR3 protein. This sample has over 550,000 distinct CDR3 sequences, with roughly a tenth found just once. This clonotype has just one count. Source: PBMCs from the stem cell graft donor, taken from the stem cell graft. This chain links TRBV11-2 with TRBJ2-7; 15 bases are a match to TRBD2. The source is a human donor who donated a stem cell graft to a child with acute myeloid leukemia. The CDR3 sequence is CASSLGGLAGGEQYF. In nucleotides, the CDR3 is TGTGCCAGCAGCTTGGGGGGACTAGCGGGAGGCGAGCAGTACTTC.